A single sample gave rise to the 16 T cell receptor beta chains below, sequenced in a study of blood T cell repertoires in COVID-19. TCRdb's copy holds only in-frame clones and misses some; the assay was immunoSEQ multiplex PCR. The data show around 230,000 clones, about 80% seen once. Sequenced sample: PBMCs or T cells enriched from blood (not recorded which). Source of these receptors: a man in his forties who had recovered from COVID-19.

This sequence joins TRBV18 and TRBJ2-2, with D perhaps matching TRBD1 (7 bases). Germline V gives CDR1 KGHSH, CDR2 LQKENI. The V end was cut by 3 bases, the J end by 0 bases, with 14 bases between. This CDR3 spans 17 amino acids. CDR3 amino acids: CASSPRQGLTNTGELFF. In DNA, the CDR3 is TGTGCCAGCTCACCCCGACAGGGACTCACGAACACCGGGGAGCTGTTTTTT.

The rearrangement links TRBV7-2 to TRBJ2-1, with D possibly TRBD1 on 6 matching bases. Trimming took off 1 base at V and 8 bases at J, with 12 bases between the two ends. Germline V lookup: CDR1 SGHTA, CDR2 FQGNSA. The CDR3 totals 14 residues. The CDR3 is CASSLVQGADEQFF. DNA for the CDR3: TGTGCCAGCAGCTTAGTACAGGGCGCAGATGAGCAGTTCTTC.

This clone was observed a single time. This rearrangement joins TRBV5-1 to TRBJ1-6, with TRBD1 matching over 10 bases. This CDR3 region has 15 residues. Germline CDR1 SGHRS, CDR2 YFSETQ. The V and J ends lost 4 bases and 8 bases, in that order; junction bases with no gene match: 6. CDR3 in amino acids: CASSQSGTGDSPLHF. CDR3 nucleotides: TGCGCCAGCAGCCAATCCGGGACAGGGGATTCACCCCTCCACTTT.

V and J are TRBV6-5 and TRBJ1-2; possibly TRBD1 for D (6 bases). Trimming removed 2 bases at V and 6 bases at J, with 13 bases between. Germline-derived CDR1 and CDR2 are MNHEY and SVGAGI. CDR3 length: 14 amino acids. The CDR3 reads CASSYRQGLNGYTF. CDR3 in DNA: TGTGCCAGCAGTTACAGGCAGGGGCTAAATGGCTACACCTTC.

CDR3 residues: CASSLQWDTNQPQHF. In DNA form, the CDR3 reads TGTGCCAGCAGCTTACAGTGGGACACCAATCAGCCCCAGCATTTT. This chain uses TRBV7-2 with TRBJ1-5; weak D call: TRBD1 (6 bases). Germline V gene lookup returns CDR1 SGHTA and CDR2 FQGNSA. The V end was cut by 2 bases, the J end by 3 bases, with 11 bases between. CDR3 length: 15 residues.

V usage is TRBV7-9 and J usage is TRBJ2-5, with 11 nucleotides matching TRBD2. This CDR3 region has 16 residues. Germline V gene sequence: CDR1 SEHNR, CDR2 FQNEAQ (reference sequence). Trimming removed 4 bases from V and 3 bases from J; junction bases left unmatched: 7. Here the CDR3 DNA reads TGTGCCAGCAGCTCGACCAGACTAGCGGGGAAAGAGACCCAGTACTTC. It specifies CASSSTRLAGKETQYF.

The chain links TRBV2 to TRBJ1-5, with D unclear. Germline V CDR1 and CDR2: SNHLY, FYNNEI. This CDR3 is built from 16 residues. The V and J ends lost 2 bases and 11 bases respectively, with 22 bases between them. In DNA, the CDR3 is TGTGCCAGCAGTGAAAGCGTGGCGGTGCTGAAGTCGGCCCAGCATTTT. This sequence encodes CASSESVAVLKSAQHF.

This sequence joins TRBV11-3 and TRBJ2-7; 7 nucleotides line up with TRBD1. The CDR3 covers 15 residues. The germline V gene encodes CDR1 SGHNT and CDR2 YENEEA. The V segment lost 1 base and the J segment 0 bases; nucleotides outside the gene matches: 3. The CDR3 coding sequence is TGTGCCAGCAGCTTAGGGACAGGAGACTCCTACGAGCAGTACTTC. The encoded protein is CASSLGTGDSYEQYF.

This clone was counted only a few times. The chain has TRBV6-5 and TRBJ1-1, with 10 bases lining up with TRBD1. The CDR3 runs to 15 residues. Trimming cost V 6 bases and J 4 bases; bases outside gene matches: 8. Germline V gives CDR1 MNHEY, CDR2 SVGAGI. The DNA for the CDR3 is TGTGCCAGCAGAGAGACAGGGGGCGCGACCACTGAAGCTTTCTTT. This translates into CASRETGGATTEAFF.

This sequence joins TRBV2 and TRBJ2-5; possibly TRBD1 for D (5 bases). The CDR3 contains 14 residues. V was cut by 3 bases and J by 7 bases, with 15 bases left in between. Germline CDR1 and CDR2: SNHLY and FYNNEI. The DNA for the CDR3 is TGTGCCAGCAGTGACAGGGCAGGCCGAGGGACCCAGTACTTC. Residues: CASSDRAGRGTQYF.

The chain employs TRBV28 and TRBJ2-4, with D unclear. The CDR3 contains 12 residues. Germline values: CDR1 MDHEN, CDR2 SYDVKM. Trimming took off 6 bases at V and 4 bases at J, with 7 bases between the two ends. As DNA, the CDR3 is TGTGCCAGCAGCCACGGGAAAAACATTCAGTACTTC. It encodes CASSHGKNIQYF.

This sequence joins TRBV6-1 and TRBJ1-3; TRBD1 is a possible D gene (5 bases). The CDR3 is 16 residues long. Trimming cost V 2 bases and J 0 bases, with 11 bases left between them. Germline V lookup: CDR1 MNHNS, CDR2 SASEGT. The CDR3 sequence: CASSESGHNSGNTIYF. As DNA, the CDR3 is TGTGCCAGCAGTGAATCCGGACACAACTCTGGAAACACCATATATTTT.

The chain combines TRBV27 with TRBJ1-2; 7 nucleotides line up with TRBD1. Germline V lookup: CDR1 MNHEY, CDR2 SMNVEV (reference sequence). CDR3 length: 15 residues. The J segment lost 8 bases and the V segment lost 2 bases, leaving 11 bases of the junction unmatched. The CDR3 DNA is TGTGCCAGCAGTTTAGGGGCGTTCAGGACAGGCGGCTACACCTTC. Its translation: CASSLGAFRTGGYTF.

The chain links TRBV30 to TRBJ2-7, with 9 bases that match TRBD2. The CDR3 is 15 amino acids. With V trimmed by 0 bases and J by 2 bases, 5 bases remained unmatched. The germline CDR1 and CDR2 sequences are GTSNPN and SVGIG (reference sequence). The CDR3 loop is CAWSVGAGGTYEQYF. The CDR3 DNA is TGTGCCTGGAGTGTAGGAGCGGGAGGAACCTACGAGCAGTACTTC.

The chain links TRBV2 to TRBJ2-7; TRBD2 agrees at 9 bases. Germline trimming cut 9 bases from V and 1 base from J; bases unmatched to any gene: 4. Germline loops: CDR1 SNHLY, CDR2 FYNNEI. The CDR3 sequence is 13 residues long. The CDR3 reads CASRTSASYEQYF. CDR3 nucleotide sequence: TGTGCCAGTAGGACTAGCGCTTCCTACGAGCAGTACTTC.

V gene TRBV18 combines with J gene TRBJ1-1; D is undetermined. Germline CDR1 is KGHSH and CDR2 is LQKENI. With 3 bases removed from V and 2 bases from J, the gap between germline ends came to 10 bases. This CDR3 has 14 amino acids. CDR3 protein: CASSPREGNTEAFF. CDR3 coding DNA: TGTGCCAGCTCACCGAGGGAAGGAAACACTGAAGCTTTCTTT.